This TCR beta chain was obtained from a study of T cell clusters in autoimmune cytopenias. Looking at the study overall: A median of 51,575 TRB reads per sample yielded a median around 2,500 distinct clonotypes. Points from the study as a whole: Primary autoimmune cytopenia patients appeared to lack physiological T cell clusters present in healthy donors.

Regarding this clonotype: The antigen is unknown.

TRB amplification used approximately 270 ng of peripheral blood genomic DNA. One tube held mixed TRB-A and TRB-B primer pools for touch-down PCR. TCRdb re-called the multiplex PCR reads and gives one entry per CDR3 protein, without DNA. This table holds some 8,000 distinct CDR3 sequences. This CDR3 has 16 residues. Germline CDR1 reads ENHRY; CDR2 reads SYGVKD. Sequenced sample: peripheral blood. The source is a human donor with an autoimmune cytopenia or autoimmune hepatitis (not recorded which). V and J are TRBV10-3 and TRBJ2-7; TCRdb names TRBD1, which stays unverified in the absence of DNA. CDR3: CAISDPSSGQGYEQYF.